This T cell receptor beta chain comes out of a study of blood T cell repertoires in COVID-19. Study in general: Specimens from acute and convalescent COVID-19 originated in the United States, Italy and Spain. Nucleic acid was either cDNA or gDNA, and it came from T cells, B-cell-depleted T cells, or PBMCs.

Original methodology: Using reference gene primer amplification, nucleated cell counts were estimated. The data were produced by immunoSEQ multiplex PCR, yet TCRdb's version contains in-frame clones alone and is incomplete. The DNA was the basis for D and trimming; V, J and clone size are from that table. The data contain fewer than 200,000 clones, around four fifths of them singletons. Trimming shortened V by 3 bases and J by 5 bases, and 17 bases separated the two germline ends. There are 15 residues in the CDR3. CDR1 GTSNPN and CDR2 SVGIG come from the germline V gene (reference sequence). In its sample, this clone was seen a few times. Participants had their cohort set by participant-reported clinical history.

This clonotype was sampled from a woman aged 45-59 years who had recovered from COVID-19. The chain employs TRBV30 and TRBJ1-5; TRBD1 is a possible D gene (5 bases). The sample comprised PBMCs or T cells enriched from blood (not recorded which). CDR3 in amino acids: CAWSPTGGTDQPQHF. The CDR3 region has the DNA TGTGCCTGGAGCCCCACTGGGGGGACGGATCAGCCCCAGCATTTT.